The 29 T cell receptor beta chains in this list originate from one sample, sequenced in a study of beta chain features in type 1 diabetes. The whole isolated RNA underwent reverse transcription, so sequencing captured expressed TCRB transcripts. Method: immunoSEQ multiplex PCR; TCRdb's copy keeps in-frame clones and lacks some. The table has hundreds of thousands of clones, around 15% seen once; the top ten hold approximately 0.093%. The sequenced material came from naive CD4+ T cells from blood. Every receptor here comes from a man aged 18-30 years in good health.

The sample holds a few counts of this clone. The chain has TRBV7-2 and TRBJ2-1, with D possibly TRBD1 on 6 matching bases. The CDR3 loop spans 15 amino acids. Trimming took off 11 bases at V and 4 bases at J, with 21 bases between the two ends. The germline CDR1 and CDR2 sequences are SGHTA and FQGNSA. Here the CDR3 reads CAGSRDRSSYNEQFF. CDR3 DNA: TGTGCCGGAAGCCGCGACAGGTCCTCTTACAATGAGCAGTTCTTC.

This clone was counted a few times. V usage is TRBV5-5 and J usage is TRBJ2-1; D tentatively reads TRBD1 or TRBD2 (6 bases each). The V gene's germline CDR1 is SGHKS and CDR2 YYEKEE (reference sequence). There are 14 residues in the CDR3. V shed 2 bases and J shed 9 bases, with 15 bases lying between them. CDR3 sequence: CASSFPRGLGEQFF. The DNA of the CDR3 is TGTGCCAGCAGCTTCCCCCGGGGGCTGGGTGAGCAGTTCTTC.

V and J are TRBV7-6 and TRBJ2-7; TRBD1 agrees at 10 bases. The germline gives CDR1 SGHVS, CDR2 FNYEAQ. The CDR3 extends over 15 amino acids. V was pared by 0 bases and J by 3 bases, with 2 bases of the junction left unmatched. CDR3 DNA sequence: TGTGCCAGCAGCTTAGCAGGGACAGGGGTCTACGAGCAGTACTTC. Translating it yields CASSLAGTGVYEQYF. Supplemented by reference TRBV7-6 and TRBJ2-7, the full variable domain reads GAGVSQSPRYKVTKRGQDVALRCDPISGHVSLYWYRQALGQGPEFLTYFNYEAQQDKSGLPNDRFSAERPEGSISTLTIQRTEQRDSAMYRCASSLAGTGVYEQYFGPGTRLTVT.

The rearrangement uses TRBV7-2 and TRBJ2-7, with TRBD1 matching 8 bases. The junction had 7 bases not matched to a gene; V was cut back by 5 bases and J by 4 bases. CDR1 and CDR2 from the germline V gene are SGHTA and FQGNSA. This CDR3 is built from 14 residues. The CDR3 loop reads CASSMADRGYEQYF. For the CDR3, the DNA is TGTGCCAGCAGCATGGCCGACAGGGGATACGAGCAGTACTTC. The full variable domain, with the rest looked up from reference TRBV7-2 and TRBJ2-7, is GAGVSQSPSNKVTEKGKDVELRCDPISGHTALYWYRQSLGQGLEFLIYFQGNSAPDKSGLPSDRFSAERTGGSVSTLTIQRTQQEDSAVYLCASSMADRGYEQYFGPGTRLTVT.

This chain links TRBV11-2 with TRBJ2-2; TRBD1 might be the D (5 bases). Germline-derived CDR1 and CDR2 are SGHAT and FQNNGV. V lost 5 bases and J 11 bases, leaving 6 bases between the germline ends. CDR3 length: 10 residues. CDR3 in amino acids: CASSDRELFF. The CDR3 DNA reads TGTGCCAGCAGCGACAGAGAGCTGTTTTTT.

This clone has just a few counts. The genes are TRBV15 and TRBJ2-3; 8 nucleotides match TRBD2. Per the germline V gene, CDR1 is LNHNV and CDR2 is YYDKDF (reference sequence). The CDR3 is 18 residues long. V lost 0 bases and J lost 4; bases outside the gene matches: 12. As DNA, the CDR3 is TGTGCCACCAGCAGAGATCGCGGTTCGGCGGGAGGCCCAGATACGCAGTATTTT. Its protein is CATSRDRGSAGGPDTQYF.

The genes are TRBV2 and TRBJ2-6; 7 bases agree with TRBD2. The CDR3 is made up of 15 amino acids. From germline, CDR1 is SNHLY and CDR2 FYNNEI. Trimming removed 4 bases from V and 2 bases from J; junction bases left unmatched: 2. CDR3 sequence: CASSVRGAGANVLTF. DNA for the CDR3: TGTGCCAGCAGTGTACGGGGGGCTGGGGCCAACGTCCTGACTTTC.

The chain recombines TRBV6-5 with TRBJ2-1; D possibly corresponds to TRBD2 (6 bases). The CDR3 covers 15 residues. Between the trimmed V and J ends, which lost 1 base and 4 bases, there was a span of 11 bases. Germline V lookup: CDR1 MNHEY, CDR2 SVGAGI. CDR3 residues: CASSYLGGGYNEQFF. The CDR3 DNA sequence: TGTGCCAGCAGTTACTTGGGAGGAGGATACAATGAGCAGTTCTTC.

V usage is TRBV27 and J usage is TRBJ2-7; the D gene is possibly TRBD2 (6 bases). Per the germline V gene, CDR1 is MNHEY and CDR2 is SMNVEV (reference sequence). Trimming left V 5 bases short and J 4 bases short, with 9 bases between. The CDR3 is 12 amino acids. The CDR3 loop reads CASSRLVYEQYF. The CDR3 nucleotides are TGTGCCAGCAGTAGACTAGTTTACGAGCAGTACTTC.

The chain is built from TRBV4-1 and TRBJ2-7; D call uncertain. V dropped 1 base and J dropped 0 bases, with 10 bases sitting between them. Germline-derived CDR1 and CDR2 are MGHRA and YSYEKL. The CDR3 runs to 15 residues. This CDR3 is CASSQGPVSSYEQYF. The CDR3 DNA sequence: TGCGCCAGCAGCCAAGGGCCGGTGAGCTCCTACGAGCAGTACTTC.

This rearrangement joins TRBV28 to TRBJ1-4; 8 nucleotides agree with TRBD1. With V trimmed by 3 bases and J by 4 bases, 4 bases remained unmatched. The CDR3 totals 15 residues. Per germline, CDR1 MDHEN and CDR2 SYDVKM. CDR3 protein: CASSFQGAGNEKLFF. The CDR3 DNA sequence: TGTGCCAGCAGTTTTCAGGGGGCCGGTAATGAAAAACTGTTTTTT.

This clone was observed a handful of times. The chain employs TRBV21-1 and TRBJ2-6; TRBD2 was called by the table and not checked on the DNA. TRBV21-1 represents a pseudogene. This CDR3 contains 19 residues. CDR3 DNA: TGTGCCAGCAGCAAAGGGTTGACGGGTTGGATCTCTGGGGCCAACGTCCTGACTTTC. Translation: CASSKGLTGWISGANVLTF.

V usage is TRBV6-1 and J usage is TRBJ2-2; 9 positions agree with TRBD2. This CDR3 region has 17 residues. Germline V gives CDR1 MNHNS, CDR2 SASEGT. The V and J ends lost 2 bases and 5 bases, in that order; junction bases with no gene match: 9. The DNA for the CDR3 is TGTGCCAGCAGTGAACGAATGGGACTAGCTCGGACCGGGGAGCTGTTTTTT. This codes for CASSERMGLARTGELFF.

The chain recombines TRBV7-9 with TRBJ2-1, with 14 bases that match TRBD2. Germline CDR1 and CDR2: SEHNR and FQNEAQ (reference sequence). V lost 0 bases and J lost 6; bases outside the gene matches: 1. CDR3 length equals 16 residues. The CDR3 sequence is CASSLAGLAGVNEQFF. CDR3 nucleotide sequence: TGTGCCAGCAGCTTAGCGGGACTAGCGGGAGTCAATGAGCAGTTCTTC.

The chain joins TRBV4-2 to TRBJ2-7; 8 positions agree with TRBD1. After removal of 3 bases from V and 1 base from J, the junction contained 2 bases not matched to a gene. The germline CDR1 and CDR2 sequences are LGHNA and YNFKEQ. This CDR3 spans 14 amino acids. The CDR3 nucleotides are TGTGCCAGCAGCCAGGACAGGGTGTCCTACGAGCAGTACTTC. It translates to CASSQDRVSYEQYF.

About this clone itself: This specimen includes other DNA sequences encoding the same CDR3. The chain carries TRBV5-1 and TRBJ2-7; TRBD2 matches at 7 bases. The trim removed 3 bases at V and 0 bases at J, leaving 9 bases unmatched. Germline V lookup: CDR1 SGHRS, CDR2 YFSETQ. CDR3 length equals 16 residues. The CDR3 DNA sequence: TGCGCCAGCAGCTCGACGGGACTACGCTCCTCCTACGAGCAGTACTTC. The encoded protein is CASSSTGLRSSYEQYF. Variable domain in full (rest from reference TRBV5-1 and TRBJ2-7): KAGVTQTPRYLIKTRGQQVTLSCSPISGHRSVSWYQQTPGQGLQFLFEYFSETQRNKGNFPGRFSGRQFSNSRSEMNVSTLELGDSALYLCASSSTGLRSSYEQYFGPGTRLTVT.

The rearrangement uses TRBV7-8 and TRBJ2-7; D may be TRBD1 (6 bases). This CDR3 is 14 amino acids long. Trimming removed 3 bases from V and 5 bases from J, with 14 bases in between. Per germline, CDR1 SGHVS and CDR2 FQNEAQ. The CDR3, as DNA: TGTGCCAGCAGCTTCACAGGGAGTTTACACGAGCAGTACTTC. It translates to CASSFTGSLHEQYF. Using reference TRBV7-8 and TRBJ2-7 for the parts outside the CDR3, the full variable domain is GAGVSQSPRYKVAKRGQDVALRCDPISGHVSLFWYQQALGQGPEFLTYFQNEAQLDKSGLPSDRFFAERPEGSVSTLKIQRTQQEDSAVYLCASSFTGSLHEQYFGPGTRLTVT.

The chain uses TRBV15 and TRBJ2-3; 8 bases line up with TRBD1. CDR3 length equals 14 residues. Trimming removed 1 base from V and 3 bases from J; junction bases left unmatched: 0. Germline assignment: CDR1 LNHNV and CDR2 YYDKDF (reference sequence). The CDR3 is CATSRGQGTDTQYF. CDR3 nucleotide sequence: TGTGCCACCAGCAGAGGACAGGGGACAGATACGCAGTATTTT.

This clone has only a few counts. The genes are TRBV7-2 and TRBJ1-6; D possibly corresponds to TRBD1 (6 bases). CDR1 is SGHTA and CDR2 is FQGNSA in the germline V gene. CDR3 length: 13 amino acids. V lost 5 bases and J lost 9, with 11 bases in between. Here the CDR3 DNA reads TGTGCCAGCAGCCCGGGACACTTTTCACCCCTCCACTTT. Its translation is CASSPGHFSPLHF.

This clone appeared a few times. This specimen includes other DNA sequences encoding the same CDR3. V usage is TRBV6-5 and J usage is TRBJ2-7, with 9 bases matching TRBD1. The CDR3 is 15 amino acids. V dropped 2 bases and J dropped 2; count of bases not matched to a gene: 4. Germline V gene lookup returns CDR1 MNHEY and CDR2 SVGAGI. Here the CDR3 reads CASSYQRTGAYEQYF. In DNA, the CDR3 is TGTGCCAGCAGTTACCAACGGACAGGGGCCTACGAGCAGTACTTC.

This clone came up once. The chain is built from TRBV18 and TRBJ2-7; D gene uncertain. The ends were cut back, 3 bases at V and 2 bases at J, with 11 bases in the middle. The CDR3 consists of 14 residues. The germline gives CDR1 KGHSH, CDR2 LQKENI. The CDR3 DNA reads TGTGCCAGCTCACCGTCAGGAATCGCCTACGAGCAGTACTTC. Residues: CASSPSGIAYEQYF.

This clone was seen only a few times. The CDR3 is CASSPSGSGGTEAFF. CDR3 in DNA: TGTGCCAGCTCACCCTCAGGTTCGGGGGGGACTGAAGCTTTCTTT. The V gene is TRBV18, the J gene TRBJ1-1, with a tentative D call TRBD1 (5 bases). The V gene's germline CDR1 is KGHSH and CDR2 LQKENI. Trimming removed 3 bases at V and 5 bases at J, with 16 bases between. The CDR3 length is 15 residues.

This clone has only a few counts. V usage is TRBV19 and J usage is TRBJ2-2; 10 bases line up with TRBD2. CDR3 length equals 16 residues. V shed 3 bases and J 6 bases; nucleotides not matched to a gene: 7. Germline V CDR1 and CDR2: LNHDA, SQIVND (reference sequence). The CDR3 sequence is CASSIRLAGVAGELFF. The DNA of the CDR3 is TGTGCCAGTAGTATTCGGCTAGCGGGAGTCGCCGGGGAGCTGTTTTTT.

This clone was detected only a few times. The J gene is TRBJ2-2, the V gene TRBV5-1; 7 positions agree with TRBD1. Per the germline V gene, CDR1 is SGHRS and CDR2 is YFSETQ. The CDR3 has 17 residues. V shed 1 base, J shed 6 bases, and the junction held 12 bases outside the gene matches. DNA for the CDR3: TGCGCCAGCAGCTTGCCCAAGACAGGGTTTCGGTCCGGGGAGCTGTTTTTT. The encoded protein is CASSLPKTGFRSGELFF.

V is TRBV6-5 and J is TRBJ1-1; D uncertain. CDR3 size: 15 residues. From germline, CDR1 is MNHEY and CDR2 SVGAGI. Trimming cost V 0 bases and J 4 bases, with 12 bases left between them. CDR3 in DNA: TGTGCCAGCAGTTACTCGAAAGGTTTTGGCACTGAAGCTTTCTTT. Residues: CASSYSKGFGTEAFF.

Note on this clone: Additional DNA sequences in this sample encode the identical CDR3. The genes are TRBV28 and TRBJ1-3; D is uncertain. Trimming took 6 bases from V and 0 from J, leaving 3 bases between them. This CDR3 region has 12 residues. Germline V gives CDR1 MDHEN, CDR2 SYDVKM. In DNA form, the CDR3 reads TGTGCCAGCAGGGGCTCTGGAAACACCATATATTTT. Amino acid sequence: CASRGSGNTIYF.

This clone was seen only a few times. This rearrangement joins TRBV5-4 to TRBJ2-7, with no clear D. The CDR3 covers 13 residues. The V gene's germline CDR1 is SGHNT and CDR2 YYREEE (reference sequence). Trimming pared 0 bases from V and 3 bases from J, leaving 7 bases between. CDR3 in amino acids: CASSLADNYEQYF. As DNA, the CDR3 is TGTGCCAGCAGCTTGGCAGATAACTACGAGCAGTACTTC.

This clone occurred a few times. J is TRBJ2-7 and V is TRBV7-6; 16 nucleotides line up with TRBD2. Trimming at V came to 3 bases and at J to 3 bases, leaving 8 bases not matched to a gene. CDR3 length: 18 residues. Germline V gene lookup returns CDR1 SGHVS and CDR2 FNYEAQ. CDR3 nucleotide sequence: TGTGCCAGCAGCTTCTCCGGGACTAGCGGGAGGGCCGACTACGAGCAGTACTTC. Amino acids: CASSFSGTSGRADYEQYF. Full variable domain (rest looked up from reference TRBV7-6 and TRBJ2-7): GAGVSQSPRYKVTKRGQDVALRCDPISGHVSLYWYRQALGQGPEFLTYFNYEAQQDKSGLPNDRFSAERPEGSISTLTIQRTEQRDSAMYRCASSFSGTSGRADYEQYFGPGTRLTVT.

This chain uses TRBV28 with TRBJ1-1; D unresolved. Trimming pared 8 bases from V and 1 base from J, leaving 8 bases between. Germline assignment: CDR1 MDHEN and CDR2 SYDVKM. This CDR3 has 12 amino acids. CDR3 bases: TGTGCCAGCTCGGAAAGGAACACTGAAGCTTTCTTT. Protein product: CASSERNTEAFF.